This TCR beta chain was sequenced for a study of T cells in Graves' hyperthyroidism and ophthalmopathy. Researchers defined stable Graves' hyperthyroidism as no ophthalmopathy progression within 18 months. This CDR3 has 17 amino acids. The ends were cut back, 0 bases at V and 0 bases at J, with 12 bases in the middle. Germline lookup yields CDR1 MNHEY and CDR2 SVGAGI. RNA transcripts provided the source from which TCR beta CDR3 regions were amplified. The primer set for the first-round RT-PCR of the TCR CDR3 was HTBI. TCRdb re-analysed the multiplex PCR reads in MiXCR, keeping a single row per CDR3 protein. The repertoire holds a few hundred thousand distinct CDR3 sequences, 18% seen once, with 35% to 50% in the top ten.

The sample comprised blood. This clonotype was sampled from a man aged 35 to 55 with Graves' hyperthyroidism. This rearrangement joins TRBV6-5 to TRBJ2-1; D is unresolved. The CDR3 spells CASSYSIDKSSYNEQFF. As DNA, the CDR3 is TGTGCCAGCAGTTACTCGATAGACAAGAGCTCCTACAATGAGCAGTTCTTC.